These 2 T cell receptor beta chains were all obtained from the same sample, sequenced in a study of T cell repertoires in cytomegalovirus infection. No cognate antigen is known for these TCRs. TCRdb redid the calling of the reads with MiXCR, one entry per CDR3 protein. The sample records approximately 1,000,000 distinct CDR3 sequences, approximately 31% being singletons. The input for sequencing was cultured CD8+ T cells from PBMCs, taken from culture after CMV antigen stimulation. These receptors were obtained from a human donor in good health (CMV status not recorded). Some clones in this sample may be carry-over from other donors' samples.

Points on this clonotype: A much larger clone differs from this one at a single base, so this may be a read error. The CDR3 bases are TGTGTCAGCAGTGATCGCTCAGGGGCGGTTGGTAGGGAAAAACTGTTTTTT. Translation: CVSSDRSGAVGREKLFF. The V and J genes are TRBV6-1 and TRBJ1-4, with a weak D call TRBD1 (6 bases). CDR3 length: 17 amino acids. Germline-derived CDR1 and CDR2 are MNHNS and SASEGT.

The sample holds many counts of this clonotype. A junction boundary mismatches the germline segment, possibly from a read error. The chain is built from TRBV27 and TRBJ1-1, with D uncertain. From germline, CDR1 is MNHEY and CDR2 SMNVEV (reference sequence). This CDR3 comprises 13 residues. CDR3 in amino acids: CASSLYGGTEAFF. The CDR3, as DNA: TGTGCCAGCAGCTTATATGGCGGCACTGAAGCTTTCTTT.